This TCR beta chain was obtained from a study of molecular identifiers for immune sequencing clone quantification. Study-level results: Spike-in Jurkat TCR RNA from a single cell reportedly registered among about a million naive cells.

Naive CD8 T cells were sorted as CD8+CD4-CCR7+CD45RA+. Only a few counts were recorded for this clonotype. Its specificity is unknown. TCRdb reanalysed the PCR reads using MiXCR and keeps one entry per CDR3 protein. Here the sample spans about 510,000 distinct CDR3 sequences, under 30% being singletons. CDR3 size: 14 residues. V was clipped by 0 bases and J by 1 base, with 8 bases between them. CDR1 is GTSNPN, CDR2 SVGIG, per germline (reference sequence). The chain links TRBV30 to TRBJ2-3; D is unresolved. The sequenced sample was naive CD8+ T cells from blood, with Jurkat cell RNA spiked in. Subset: FACS-sorted CD8+CD4-CCR7+CD45RA+ naive T cells. The sequence derives from a human donor in good health. Some libraries in this study had Jurkat cell RNA spiked in. The CDR3 loop reads CAWSVSKGTDTQYF. In DNA, the CDR3 is TGTGCCTGGAGTGTAAGTAAGGGCACAGATACGCAGTATTTT.